What follows are 8 T cell receptor beta chains derived from one specimen sequenced in a study of Graves' ophthalmopathy and Graves' hyperthyroidism. RNA transcripts served as template for amplifying TCR beta CDR3 sequences. An opening RT-PCR round employed HTBI primers and preceded a second-round multiplex PCR. One entry per CDR3 protein results from TCRdb running MiXCR on the multiplex PCR reads. The sample records 560,000 or so distinct CDR3 sequences, under 45% being singletons. Sequenced material: peripheral blood or thyroid tissue (not recorded which). The receptors were gathered from an adult man with Graves' hyperthyroidism.

This clonotype was observed a handful of times. The chain couples TRBV19 to TRBJ1-2, with 10 nucleotides matching TRBD1. There are 14 residues in the CDR3. Germline V gene lookup returns CDR1 LNHDA and CDR2 SQIVND (reference sequence). The V and J ends lost 6 bases and 8 bases, in that order; junction bases with no gene match: 9. As DNA, the CDR3 is TGTGCCAGTAGGCGGTTGGGACAGGGGCGCGGCTACACCTTC. Protein product: CASRRLGQGRGYTF.

The V gene is TRBV12-5, the J gene TRBJ2-5, with 7 bases lining up with TRBD1. This CDR3 region has 14 residues. V gave up 5 bases and J gave up 3 bases; unmatched junction bases: 6. From germline, CDR1 is LGHNT and CDR2 FRNRAP. The CDR3 sequence is CASGTGTVKETQYF. The CDR3 DNA reads as TGTGCTAGTGGTACCGGGACAGTAAAAGAGACCCAGTACTTC.

The chain has TRBV15 and TRBJ2-5, with 8 nucleotides matching TRBD2. This CDR3 is built from 15 residues. Germline values: CDR1 LNHNV, CDR2 YYDKDF (reference sequence). V dropped 3 bases and J dropped 2; count of bases not matched to a gene: 5. The CDR3 here is CATSRTAGVQETQYF. The CDR3 bases are TGTGCCACCAGCAGGACAGCGGGGGTGCAAGAGACCCAGTACTTC.

This clonotype was counted only a few times. The rearrangement uses TRBV19 and TRBJ2-7, with 8 nucleotides matching TRBD1. Germline trimming cut 4 bases from V and 4 bases from J; bases unmatched to any gene: 6. The CDR3 spans 14 residues. Per germline, CDR1 LNHDA and CDR2 SQIVND (reference sequence). As DNA, the CDR3 is TGTGCCAGTAGTAATGGACAGGGTATATACGAGCAGTACTTC. Its protein is CASSNGQGIYEQYF.

On this clonotype: A much larger clone differs from this one at a single base, so this may be a read error. The V and J genes are TRBV5-6 and TRBJ2-7; the match to TRBD1 covers 9 bases. The V segment lost 2 bases and the J segment 3 bases; nucleotides outside the gene matches: 3. Germline V gives CDR1 SGHDT, CDR2 YYEEEE. The CDR3 has 14 amino acids. The CDR3 reads CASSFWDRDYEQYF. The CDR3 DNA is TGTGCCAGCAGCTTTTGGGACAGGGACTACGAGCAGTACTTC.

This clonotype was detected ten times or more. The rearrangement uses TRBV12-5 and TRBJ1-2; 7 nucleotides match TRBD1. The CDR3 sequence is 12 residues long. The trim removed 5 bases at V and 8 bases at J, leaving 5 bases unmatched. Germline CDR1 LGHNT, CDR2 FRNRAP. The CDR3 region is CASGTTGAGYTF. The CDR3 DNA reads TGTGCTAGTGGTACAACAGGGGCCGGCTACACCTTC.

The V call is TRBV25-1, the J call TRBJ1-2; 8 bases are a match to TRBD1. Trimming at V came to 3 bases and at J to 7 bases, leaving 19 bases not matched to a gene. From germline, CDR1 is MGHDK and CDR2 SYGVNS. This CDR3 has 18 amino acids. CDR3 region: CASSEPTRIQRQGFGYTF. The CDR3 DNA sequence: TGTGCCAGCAGTGAGCCGACCCGGATACAACGACAGGGGTTTGGCTACACCTTC.

Worth noting for this clonotype: A read error may account for a junction end that differs from germline. This chain joins TRBV5-8 and TRBJ1-1; 8 bases align to TRBD1. CDR3 length: 17 residues. Germline CDR1 reads SGHTS; CDR2 reads YDEGEE. The CDR3 DNA reads as TGTACCAGCAGCTTGAGAGGGCAGGGGGCGGGGGACACTGAAGCTTTCTTT. This translates into CTSSLRGQGAGDTEAFF.